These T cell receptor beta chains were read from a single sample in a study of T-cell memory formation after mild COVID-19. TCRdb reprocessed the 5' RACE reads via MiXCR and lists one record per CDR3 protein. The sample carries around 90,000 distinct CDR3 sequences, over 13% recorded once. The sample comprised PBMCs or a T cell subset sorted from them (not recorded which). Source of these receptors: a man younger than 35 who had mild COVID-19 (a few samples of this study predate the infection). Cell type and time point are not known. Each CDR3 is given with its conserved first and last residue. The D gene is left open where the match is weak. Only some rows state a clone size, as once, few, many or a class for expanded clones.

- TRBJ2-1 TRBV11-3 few CASSTDRSYNEQFF TGTGCCAGCAGCACTGACAGATCCTACAATGAGCAGTTCTTC
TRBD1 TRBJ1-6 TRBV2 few CASTPGQELSPLHF TGTGCCAGCACCCCGGGACAGGAACTTTCACCCCTCCACTTT
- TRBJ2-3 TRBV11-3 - CASSSLGGGLTDTQYF TGTGCCAGCAGCTCCTTGGGAGGGGGACTTACAGATACGCAGTATTTT
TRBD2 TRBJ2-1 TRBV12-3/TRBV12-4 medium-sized CASSFLAGGPYNEQFF TGTGCCAGCAGTTTCCTCGCGGGGGGGCCTTACAATGAGCAGTTCTTC
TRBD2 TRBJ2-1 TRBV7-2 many CASSWGLAGNNEQFF TGTGCCAGCAGCTGGGGACTAGCGGGGAACAATGAGCAGTTCTTC
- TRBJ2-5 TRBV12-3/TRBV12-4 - CASSSLGAYETQYF TGTGCCAGCAGTTCTTTAGGGGCGTATGAGACCCAGTACTTC
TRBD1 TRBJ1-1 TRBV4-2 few CASSEWDRGLGAFF TGTGCCAGCAGCGAGTGGGACAGGGGGCTGGGAGCTTTCTTT
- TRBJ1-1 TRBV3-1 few CASSPELMNTEAFF TGTGCCAGCAGCCCAGAGCTTATGAACACTGAAGCTTTCTTT
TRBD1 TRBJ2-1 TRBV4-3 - CASSQGQGPNNEQFF TGCGCCAGCAGCCAAGGACAGGGCCCCAACAATGAGCAGTTCTTC
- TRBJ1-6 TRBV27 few CASSNREYSPLHF TGTGCCAGCAGTAACAGGGAGTACTCACCCCTCCACTTT
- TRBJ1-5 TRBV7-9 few CASTPLEFNQPQHF TGTGCCAGCACGCCGTTGGAGTTCAATCAGCCCCAGCATTTT
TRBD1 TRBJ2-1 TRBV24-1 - CATRGGTGEQFF TGTGCCACCAGGGGGGGGACAGGGGAGCAGTTCTTC
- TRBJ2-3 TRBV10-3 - CAISLRSEFPDTQYF TGTGCCATCAGTTTACGTAGTGAATTCCCAGATACGCAGTATTTT
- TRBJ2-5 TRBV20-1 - CSARGGRRGTLLQETQYF TGCAGTGCTAGAGGGGGGAGGAGGGGCACGCTCCTACAAGAGACCCAGTACTTC
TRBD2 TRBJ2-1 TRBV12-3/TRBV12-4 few CASSRRLAGVSEQFF TGTGCCAGCAGCCGCCGACTAGCGGGGGTCAGTGAGCAGTTCTTC
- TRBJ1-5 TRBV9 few CASSVDEGDQPQHF TGTGCCAGCAGCGTAGATGAGGGTGATCAGCCCCAGCATTTT
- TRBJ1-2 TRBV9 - CASSPAGATYGYTF TGTGCCAGCAGCCCCGCGGGGGCCACCTATGGCTACACCTTC
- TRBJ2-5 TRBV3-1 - CASSGGYQETQYF TGTGCCAGCAGTGGGGGCTACCAAGAGACCCAGTACTTC
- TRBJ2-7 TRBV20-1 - CSARDRGESSYEQYF TGCAGTGCTAGAGATCGGGGTGAAAGCTCCTACGAGCAGTACTTC
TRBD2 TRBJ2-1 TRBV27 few CASASLAGGPSFSYNEQFF TGTGCCAGCGCAAGCCTAGCGGGGGGGCCCAGCTTCTCCTACAATGAGCAGTTCTTC
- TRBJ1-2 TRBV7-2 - CASSSPQTGDFDYGYTF TGTGCCAGCAGCTCACCCCAGACAGGCGATTTTGACTATGGCTACACCTTC
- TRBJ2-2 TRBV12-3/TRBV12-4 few CASTVLQGNTGELFF TGTGCCAGCACCGTTCTACAGGGGAACACCGGGGAGCTGTTTTTT
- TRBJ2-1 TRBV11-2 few CASSKGGSYNEQFF TGTGCCAGCAGCAAGGGTGGCTCCTACAATGAGCAGTTCTTC
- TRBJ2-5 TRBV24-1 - CATSDSSEGETQYF TGTGCCACCAGTGATTCAAGTGAGGGGGAGACCCAGTACTTC
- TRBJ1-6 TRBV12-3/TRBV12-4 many CASSEGFSPLHF TGTGCCAGCAGCGAGGGGTTTTCACCCCTCCACTTT
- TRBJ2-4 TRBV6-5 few CASSFHGSDIQYF TGTGCCAGCAGTTTCCATGGGTCAGACATTCAGTACTTC
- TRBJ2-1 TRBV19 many CASSIGTANEQFF TGTGCCAGTAGTATCGGGACTGCCAATGAGCAGTTCTTC
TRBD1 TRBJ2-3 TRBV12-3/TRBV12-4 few CASSPTGGTDTQYF TGTGCCAGCAGTCCAACAGGGGGCACAGATACGCAGTATTTT
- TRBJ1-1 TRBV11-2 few CASSKGWGGENTEAFF TGTGCCAGCAGCAAAGGCTGGGGGGGTGAGAACACTGAAGCTTTCTTT
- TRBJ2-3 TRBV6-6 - CASSYSAAARGFVRDTQYF TGTGCCAGCAGTTACTCGGCGGCCGCGAGGGGATTTGTGCGTGATACGCAGTATTTT
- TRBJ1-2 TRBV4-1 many CASSLSGRGAHGYTF TGCGCCAGCAGTCTATCCGGACGGGGAGCCCATGGCTACACCTTC
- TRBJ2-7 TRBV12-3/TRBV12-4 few CASSLALGYEQYF TGTGCCAGCAGTTTAGCGCTAGGGTACGAGCAGTACTTC
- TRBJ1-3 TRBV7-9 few CASSPGPSGNTIYF TGTGCCAGCAGCCCCGGCCCTTCCGGAAACACCATATATTTT
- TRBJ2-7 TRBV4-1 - CASSQVGQAAGEQYF TGCGCCAGCAGCCAAGTAGGCCAAGCGGCGGGCGAGCAGTACTTC
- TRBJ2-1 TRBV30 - CAWSQSFEQFF TGTGCCTGGAGTCAAAGTTTTGAGCAGTTCTTC
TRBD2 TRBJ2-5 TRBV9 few CASSGLAGGPMATQYF TGTGCCAGCAGCGGGCTAGCGGGGGGGCCCATGGCGACCCAGTACTTC
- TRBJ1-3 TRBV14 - CASSHLREGSGNTIYF TGTGCCAGCAGCCACCTACGAGAGGGTTCGGGAAACACCATATATTTT